These 3 T cell receptor beta chains came from one sample sequenced in a study of T-cell memory formation after mild COVID-19. TCRdb redid the calling of the 5' RACE reads with MiXCR, one entry per CDR3 protein. This table has around 99,000 distinct CDR3 sequences, around 15% appearing once. The material sequenced was PBMCs or a T cell subset sorted from them (not recorded which). The receptor source for this set is a man younger than 30 who had mild COVID-19 (a few samples of this study predate the infection). Cell type and time point are not known.

The chain recombines TRBV6-5 with TRBJ1-2; D is possibly TRBD1 (5 bases). V lost 5 bases to trimming and J lost 8 bases, with 15 bases between them. The germline CDR1 and CDR2 sequences are MNHEY and SVGAGI. There are 13 residues in the CDR3. The CDR3 sequence is CASSTRGFLGYTF. CDR3 in DNA: TGTGCCAGCAGTACCCGGGGCTTCCTCGGCTACACCTTC.

V and J are TRBV7-9 and TRBJ2-1; 8 bases map to TRBD1. Germline loops: CDR1 SEHNR, CDR2 FQNEAQ (reference sequence). This CDR3 spans 19 amino acids. The ends lost 2 bases at V and 7 bases at J; junction bases unmatched: 19. The DNA for the CDR3 is TGTGCCAGCAGCTTACCTCTTGTTGGGTCGTGGACAGGGAGGAATGAGCAGTTCTTC. It yields the protein CASSLPLVGSWTGRNEQFF.

This clonotype has a count of ten or more. The rearrangement joins TRBV6-4 to TRBJ2-3; 8 nucleotides match TRBD2. Unmatched junction bases numbered 6, after V lost 3 bases and J lost 4 bases. Looked up from germline, CDR1 is MRHNA and CDR2 is SNTAGT. This CDR3 is 15 amino acids long. CDR3 region: CASSEGAGAADTQYF. CDR3 sequence (DNA): TGTGCCAGCAGTGAAGGAGCGGGGGCCGCAGATACGCAGTATTTT.